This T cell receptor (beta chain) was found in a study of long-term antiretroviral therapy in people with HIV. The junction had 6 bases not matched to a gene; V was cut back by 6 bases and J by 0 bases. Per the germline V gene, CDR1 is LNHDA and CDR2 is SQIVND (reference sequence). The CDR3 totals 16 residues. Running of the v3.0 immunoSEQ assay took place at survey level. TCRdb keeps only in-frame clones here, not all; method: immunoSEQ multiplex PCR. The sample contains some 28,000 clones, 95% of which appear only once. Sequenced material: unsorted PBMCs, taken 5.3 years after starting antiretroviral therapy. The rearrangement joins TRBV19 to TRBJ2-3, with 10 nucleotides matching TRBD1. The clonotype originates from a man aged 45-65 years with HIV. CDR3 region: CASRDRGTTSTDTQYF. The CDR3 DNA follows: TGTGCCAGTAGGGACAGGGGGACCACTAGCACAGATACGCAGTATTTT.